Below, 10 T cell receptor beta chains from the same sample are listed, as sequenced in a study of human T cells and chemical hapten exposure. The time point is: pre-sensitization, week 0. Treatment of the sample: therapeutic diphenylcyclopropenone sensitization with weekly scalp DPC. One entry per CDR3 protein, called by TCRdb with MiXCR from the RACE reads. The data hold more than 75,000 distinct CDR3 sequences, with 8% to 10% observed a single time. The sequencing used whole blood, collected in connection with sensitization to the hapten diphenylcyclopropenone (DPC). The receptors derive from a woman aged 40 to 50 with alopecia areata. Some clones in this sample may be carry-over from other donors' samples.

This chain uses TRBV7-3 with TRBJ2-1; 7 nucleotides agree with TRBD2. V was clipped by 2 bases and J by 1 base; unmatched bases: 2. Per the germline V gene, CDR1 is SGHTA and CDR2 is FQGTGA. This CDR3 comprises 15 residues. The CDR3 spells CASSLLAVSYNEQFF. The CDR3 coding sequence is TGTGCCAGCAGCTTACTAGCGGTTTCCTACAATGAGCAGTTCTTC.

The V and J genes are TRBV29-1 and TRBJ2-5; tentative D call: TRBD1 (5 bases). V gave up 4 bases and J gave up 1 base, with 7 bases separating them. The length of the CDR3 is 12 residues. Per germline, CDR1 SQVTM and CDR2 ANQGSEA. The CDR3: CSVARAQETQYF. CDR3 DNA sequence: TGCAGCGTTGCCAGGGCCCAAGAGACCCAGTACTTC.

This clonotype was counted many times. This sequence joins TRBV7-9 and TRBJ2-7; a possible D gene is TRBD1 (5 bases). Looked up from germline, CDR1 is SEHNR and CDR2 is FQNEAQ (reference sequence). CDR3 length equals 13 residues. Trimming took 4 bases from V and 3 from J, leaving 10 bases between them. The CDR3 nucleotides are TGTGCCAGCAGCTCGGACACCCGCTACGAGCAGTACTTC. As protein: CASSSDTRYEQYF.

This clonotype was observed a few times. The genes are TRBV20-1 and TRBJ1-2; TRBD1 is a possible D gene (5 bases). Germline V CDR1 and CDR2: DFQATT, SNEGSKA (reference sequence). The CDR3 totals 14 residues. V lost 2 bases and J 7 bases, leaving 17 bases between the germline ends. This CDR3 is CSARPPGGVGGYTF. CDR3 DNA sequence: TGCAGTGCTAGACCCCCCGGGGGGGTTGGTGGCTACACCTTC.

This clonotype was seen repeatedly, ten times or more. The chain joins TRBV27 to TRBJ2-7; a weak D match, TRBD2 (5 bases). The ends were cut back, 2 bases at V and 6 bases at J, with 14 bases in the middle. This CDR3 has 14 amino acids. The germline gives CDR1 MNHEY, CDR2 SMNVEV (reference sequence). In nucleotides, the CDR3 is TGTGCCAGCAGTTTACGTAGGACTTGGGGCGAGCAGTACTTC. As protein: CASSLRRTWGEQYF.

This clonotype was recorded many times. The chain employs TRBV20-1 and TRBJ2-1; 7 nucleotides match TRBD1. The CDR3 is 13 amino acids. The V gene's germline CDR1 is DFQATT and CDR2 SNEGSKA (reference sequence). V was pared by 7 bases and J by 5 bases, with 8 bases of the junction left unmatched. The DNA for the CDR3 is TGCAGTGTCCCGGGACAGACAAACAATGAGCAGTTCTTC. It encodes CSVPGQTNNEQFF.

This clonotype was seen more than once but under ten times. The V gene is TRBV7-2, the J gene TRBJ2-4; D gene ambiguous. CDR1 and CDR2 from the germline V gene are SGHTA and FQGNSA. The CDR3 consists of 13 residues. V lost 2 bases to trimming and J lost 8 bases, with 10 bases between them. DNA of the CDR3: TGTGCCAGCAGCTTAACCTGGGGTGACATTCAGTACTTC. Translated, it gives CASSLTWGDIQYF.

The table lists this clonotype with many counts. CDR3 loop: CASSPLAVEVLYGYTF. The CDR3 DNA reads as TGTGCCAGCAGCCCCTTAGCAGTGGAGGTTCTCTATGGCTACACCTTC. The chain is built from TRBV12-3 or TRBV12-4 and TRBJ1-2, with D unresolved. This CDR3 has 16 residues. V was cut by 6 bases and J by 4 bases, with 21 bases left in between.

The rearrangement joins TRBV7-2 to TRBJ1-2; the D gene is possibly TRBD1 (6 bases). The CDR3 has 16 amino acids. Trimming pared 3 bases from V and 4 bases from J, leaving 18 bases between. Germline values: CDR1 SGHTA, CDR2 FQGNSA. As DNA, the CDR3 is TGTGCCAGCAGCTTCCCTGGCAGCAGGGGTGGCTATGGCTACACCTTC. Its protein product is CASSFPGSRGGYGYTF.

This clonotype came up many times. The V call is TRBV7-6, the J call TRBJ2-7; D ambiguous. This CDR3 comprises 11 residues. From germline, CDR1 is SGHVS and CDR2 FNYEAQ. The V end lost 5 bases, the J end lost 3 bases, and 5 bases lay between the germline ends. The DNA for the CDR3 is TGTGCCAGCAGCGCTAGCTACGAGCAGTACTTC. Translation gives CASSASYEQYF.